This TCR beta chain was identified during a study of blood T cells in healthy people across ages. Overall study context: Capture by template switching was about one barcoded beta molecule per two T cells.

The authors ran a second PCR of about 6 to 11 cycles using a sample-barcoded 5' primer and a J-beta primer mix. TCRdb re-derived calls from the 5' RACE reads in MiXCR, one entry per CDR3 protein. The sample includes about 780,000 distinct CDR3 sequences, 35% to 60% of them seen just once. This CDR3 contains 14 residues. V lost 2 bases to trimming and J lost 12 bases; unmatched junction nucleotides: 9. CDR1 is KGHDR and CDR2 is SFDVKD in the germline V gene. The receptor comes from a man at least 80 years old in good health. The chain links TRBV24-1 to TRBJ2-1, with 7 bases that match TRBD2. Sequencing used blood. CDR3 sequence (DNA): TGTGCCACCAGTGATTCGAAGGGACTAAGTTCGCAGTTCTTC. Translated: CATSDSKGLSSQFF.